The present entry profiles one TCR beta chain with its context. The entry originates in a study of T cell responses to AZD1222 COVID-19 vaccine. The repertoire was sequenced with immunoSEQ multiplex PCR; TCRdb's copy has only in-frame clones and lacks some. In the table there are approximately 92,000 clones, approximately 84% of which are singletons. The TCR was taken from an adult in good health. This material consisted of peripheral blood, taken on day 0 of AZD1222 vaccination.

CDR3 sequence: CASSSKITGGGGEQYF. CDR3 nucleotide sequence: TGTGCCAGCAGCTCGAAGATAACAGGGGGCGGTGGCGAGCAGTACTTC. The gene calls are TRBV7-8 and TRBJ2-7; 9 nucleotides match TRBD1. The CDR3 totals 16 residues. Losses at the gene ends were 4 bases for V and 6 bases for J; bases not matched to a gene: 13. The germline CDR1 and CDR2 sequences are SGHVS and FQNEAQ.